The 9 T cell receptor beta chains in this list originate from one sample, sequenced in a study of blood T cell repertoires in COVID-19. Assay used: immunoSEQ multiplex PCR; TCRdb lists only in-frame clones, some missing. The table lists 210,000 or so clones, about 90% of them singletons. The sample was peripheral blood. The receptors stem from a woman in her sixties with acute or convalescent COVID-19.

The rearrangement links TRBV7-9 to TRBJ2-7; 12 bases fit TRBD1. CDR1 is SEHNR and CDR2 is FQNEAQ in the germline V gene (reference sequence). This CDR3 has 19 amino acids. V was pared by 6 bases and J by 3 bases, with 18 bases of the junction left unmatched. The CDR3 nucleotides are TGTGCCAGCAGTTATACTCCGGGACAGGGGGCAAATCATGACTACGAGCAGTACTTC. Translated: CASSYTPGQGANHDYEQYF.

The V and J genes are TRBV2 and TRBJ1-5; 11 bases align to TRBD1. The CDR3 has 15 amino acids. Trimming took 6 bases from V and 7 from J; bases not matched to a gene: 8. In germline, CDR1 is SNHLY, CDR2 FYNNEI. In nucleotides, the CDR3 is TGTGCCAGCAGCGGGGGACAGGGGGGCCGGCAGCCCCAGCATTTT. The encoded protein is CASSGGQGGRQPQHF.

The chain recombines TRBV9 with TRBJ2-5; D ambiguous. V was cut by 1 base and J by 4 bases, with 11 bases left in between. This CDR3 contains 14 residues. Per germline, CDR1 SGDLS and CDR2 YYNGEE. The CDR3 coding sequence is TGTGCCAGCAGCGTATCTGGGCCCCCAGAGACCCAGTACTTC. This encodes CASSVSGPPETQYF.

This sequence joins TRBV2 and TRBJ1-6; D may be TRBD1 (5 bases). Trimming stripped 0 bases from V and 11 bases from J, with 17 bases between. Germline V lookup: CDR1 SNHLY, CDR2 FYNNEI. The CDR3 is 16 residues long. The CDR3 DNA is TGTGCCAGCAGTGAAGCGAGGGGCGCTGGGAGGCCACCCCTCCACTTT. It codes for CASSEARGAGRPPLHF.

The rearrangement uses TRBV5-8 and TRBJ1-5; weak D call: TRBD1 (5 bases). The CDR3 is made up of 16 amino acids. Germline V gene sequence: CDR1 SGHTS, CDR2 YDEGEE. V was pared by 4 bases and J by 4 bases, with 18 bases between. CDR3 bases: TGTGCCAGCAGCCCATTGGGGGGTGCTGGGAATCAGCCCCAGCATTTT. Translated: CASSPLGGAGNQPQHF.

The chain links TRBV30 to TRBJ2-3; 7 bases agree with TRBD1. The germline V gene encodes CDR1 GTSNPN and CDR2 SVGIG (reference sequence). CDR3 length equals 15 residues. J gave up 2 bases and V 3 bases, and 8 bases lay outside the gene matches. CDR3 loop: CAWSPRGSATDTQYF. CDR3 nucleotide sequence: TGTGCCTGGAGCCCCAGGGGGTCGGCCACAGATACGCAGTATTTT.

The chain is built from TRBV2 and TRBJ2-2; the match to TRBD1 covers 7 bases. The germline gives CDR1 SNHLY, CDR2 FYNNEI. This CDR3 region has 14 residues. Trimming removed 5 bases from V and 7 bases from J; junction bases left unmatched: 7. CDR3 region: CASSLQGSGGELFF. The CDR3 DNA is TGTGCCAGCAGTCTACAGGGGAGCGGCGGGGAGCTGTTTTTT.

This clone appeared once. The V gene is TRBV28, the J gene TRBJ1-4; 12 nucleotides line up with TRBD1. Unmatched junction bases numbered 11, after V lost 5 bases and J lost 7 bases. CDR1 and CDR2 from the germline V gene are MDHEN and SYDVKM. This CDR3 comprises 17 residues. CDR3 in amino acids: CASSPGQGARRGEKLFF. CDR3 bases: TGTGCCAGCAGTCCGGGACAGGGGGCGAGGAGGGGTGAAAAACTGTTTTTT. Full variable domain (remainder filled in from reference TRBV28 and TRBJ1-4): DVKVTQSSRYLVKRTGEKVFLECVQDMDHENMFWYRQDPGLGLRLIYFSYDVKMKEKGDIPEGYSVSREKKERFSLILESASTNQTSMYLCASSPGQGARRGEKLFFGSGTQLSVL.

The rearrangement links TRBV3-1 (or the pseudogene TRBV3-2) to TRBJ1-6; D not resolved. The CDR3 runs to 14 residues. Between the trimmed V and J ends, which lost 8 bases and 0 bases, there was a span of 8 bases. CDR1 is LGHDT, CDR2 YNNKEL, per germline (reference sequence). CDR3 sequence reads: CASRESSYNSPLHF. CDR3 DNA sequence: TGTGCCAGCCGGGAGAGCTCCTATAATTCACCCCTCCACTTT.